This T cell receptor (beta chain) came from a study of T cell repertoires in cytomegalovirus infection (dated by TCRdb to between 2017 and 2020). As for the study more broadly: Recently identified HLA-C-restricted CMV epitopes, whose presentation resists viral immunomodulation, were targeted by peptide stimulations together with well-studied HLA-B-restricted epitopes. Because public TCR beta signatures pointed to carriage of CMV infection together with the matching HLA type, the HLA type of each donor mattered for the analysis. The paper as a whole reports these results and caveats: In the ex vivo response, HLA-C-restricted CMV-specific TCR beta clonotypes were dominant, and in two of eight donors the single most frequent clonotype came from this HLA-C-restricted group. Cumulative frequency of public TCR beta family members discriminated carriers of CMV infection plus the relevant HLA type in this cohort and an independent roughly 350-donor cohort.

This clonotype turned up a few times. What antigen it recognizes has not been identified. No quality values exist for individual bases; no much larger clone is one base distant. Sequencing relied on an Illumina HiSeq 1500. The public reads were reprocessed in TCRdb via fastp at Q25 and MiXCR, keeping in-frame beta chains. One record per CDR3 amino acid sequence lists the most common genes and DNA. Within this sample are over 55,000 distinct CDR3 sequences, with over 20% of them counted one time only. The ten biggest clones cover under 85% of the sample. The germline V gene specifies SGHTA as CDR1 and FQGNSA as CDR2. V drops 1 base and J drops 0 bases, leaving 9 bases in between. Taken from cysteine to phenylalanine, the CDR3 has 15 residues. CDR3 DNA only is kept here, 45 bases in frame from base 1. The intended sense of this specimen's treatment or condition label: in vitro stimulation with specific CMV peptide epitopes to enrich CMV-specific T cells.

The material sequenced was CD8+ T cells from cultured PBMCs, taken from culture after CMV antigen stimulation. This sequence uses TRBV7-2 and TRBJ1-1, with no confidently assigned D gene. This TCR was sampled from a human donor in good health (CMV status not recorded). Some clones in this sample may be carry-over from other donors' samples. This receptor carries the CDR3 CASSLVEGMNTEAFF. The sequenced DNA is TGTGCCAGCAGCTTAGTTGAGGGAATGAACACTGAAGCTTTCTTT.